This T cell receptor (beta chain) was documented in a study of T cells in Graves' hyperthyroidism and ophthalmopathy. On the study more broadly: Any treatment followed the collection of peripheral blood at initial diagnosis.

Stable Graves' hyperthyroidism denoted no ophthalmopathy progression over 18 months. RNA transcripts were the template for amplifying TCR beta CDR3 regions. An initial round of RT-PCR targeting the TCR CDR3 relied on the HTBI primer set. MiXCR, run by TCRdb on the multiplex PCR reads, gives a single entry per CDR3 protein. The table lists approximately 330,000 distinct CDR3 sequences, 18% of them singletons. Germline loops: CDR1 ENHRY, CDR2 SYGVKD. This CDR3 comprises 13 residues. Deletions cut 9 bases from V and 6 bases from J, with 17 bases between. Sequenced: blood. The receptor was derived from a woman aged 45 to 65 with Graves' hyperthyroidism. The rearrangement uses TRBV10-3 and TRBJ1-1, with a possible D match to TRBD1 (5 bases). DNA of the CDR3: TGTGCCATTGGCGGGCAGGGAATTGCTGAAGCTTTCTTT. This gives the protein CAIGGQGIAEAFF.